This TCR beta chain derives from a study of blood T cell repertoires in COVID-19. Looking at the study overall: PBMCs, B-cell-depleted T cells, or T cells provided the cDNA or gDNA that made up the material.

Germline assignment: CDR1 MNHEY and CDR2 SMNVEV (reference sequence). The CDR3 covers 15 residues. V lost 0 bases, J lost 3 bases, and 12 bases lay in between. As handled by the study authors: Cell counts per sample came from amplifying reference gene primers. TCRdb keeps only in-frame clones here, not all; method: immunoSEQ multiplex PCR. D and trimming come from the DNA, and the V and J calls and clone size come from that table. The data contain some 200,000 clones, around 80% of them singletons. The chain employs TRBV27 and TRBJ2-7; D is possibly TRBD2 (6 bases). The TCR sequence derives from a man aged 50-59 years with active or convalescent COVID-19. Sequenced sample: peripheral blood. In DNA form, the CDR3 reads TGTGCCAGCAGTTTATCGGGCCTAGCGTTCTACGAGCAGTACTTC. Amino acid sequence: CASSLSGLAFYEQYF.